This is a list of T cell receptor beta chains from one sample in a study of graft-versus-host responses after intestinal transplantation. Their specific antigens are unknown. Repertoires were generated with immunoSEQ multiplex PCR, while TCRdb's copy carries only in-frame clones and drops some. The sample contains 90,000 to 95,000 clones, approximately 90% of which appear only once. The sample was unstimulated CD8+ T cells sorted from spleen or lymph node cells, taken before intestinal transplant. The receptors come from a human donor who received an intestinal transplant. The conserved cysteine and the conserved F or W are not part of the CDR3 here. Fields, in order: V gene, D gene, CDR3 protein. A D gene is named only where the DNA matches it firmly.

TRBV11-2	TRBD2	ASSGLAGGPSVVTDTQY
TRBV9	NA	ASSVEDGYEQY
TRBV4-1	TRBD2	ASSQPSKRGTETQY
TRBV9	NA	ASSVASGFDEAF
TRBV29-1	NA	SVKTGTTYEQY
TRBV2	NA	ASSEYVRDVDEQF
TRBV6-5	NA	ASRHRYGYT
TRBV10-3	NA	ASTGTGELF
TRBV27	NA	ASSNDGPYEQY
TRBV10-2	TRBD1	ASMCLDRGPGELF
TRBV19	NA	ASSMRGSYNEQF
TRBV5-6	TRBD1	ASSWTGMGSPLH
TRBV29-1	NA	SARQGGPEQF
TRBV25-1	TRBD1	ASSEDRSAEEAAF